This passage covers 23 T cell receptor beta chains from one sample sequenced in a study of cytomegalovirus exposure and HLA in healthy donors listed by TCRdb under 2017. Library creation used the immunoSEQ multiplex PCR assay. For the multiplex PCR, a mixture combining 60 forward primers for TCR Vbeta segments and 13 reverse primers for TCR Jbeta segments was used. The immuneACCESS repertoire file appears here via TCRdb, limited to in-frame rearrangements. These files lack a portion of the clones; in checked studies, under half of the deficit traces to unresolved V genes, and the cause of the others is not known. Counted in this sample were 90,000 to 140,000 clones; under 80% of them appeared once. Clones ranked in the top ten supply 7.5% to 10% of the sample. Sequenced material: PBMCs. These receptors came from a woman aged 40 to 50 in good health and CMV-seropositive.

This chain connects TRBV5-1 to TRBJ1-3; 10 nucleotides agree with TRBD1. The junction had 4 bases not matched to a gene; V was cut back by 4 bases and J by 0 bases. Germline-derived CDR1 and CDR2 are SGHRS and YFSETQ. The CDR3 spans 16 residues. The CDR3 coding sequence is TGCGCCAGCAGCAGGACAGGGGGAGGCTCTGGAAACACCATATATTTT. Its translation is CASSRTGGGSGNTIYF.

The rearrangement uses TRBV5-4 and TRBJ1-1; weak D call: TRBD1 (6 bases). Trimming stripped 6 bases from V and 4 bases from J, with 19 bases between. Looked up from germline, CDR1 is SGHNT and CDR2 is YYREEE (reference sequence). CDR3 length equals 15 residues. The CDR3 region is CASTHSGGAVTEAFF. The CDR3, as DNA: TGTGCCAGCACCCACTCGGGGGGGGCGGTCACTGAAGCTTTCTTT. The full variable domain, with the rest looked up from reference TRBV5-4 and TRBJ1-1, is ETGVTQSPTHLIKTRGQQVTLRCSSQSGHNTVSWYQQALGQGPQFIFQYYREEENGRGNFPPRFSGLQFPNYSSELNVNALELDDSALYLCASTHSGGAVTEAFFGQGTRLTVV.

The rearrangement uses TRBV5-4 and TRBJ1-3; unclear D gene. Per the germline V gene, CDR1 is SGHNT and CDR2 is YYREEE (reference sequence). The CDR3 is made up of 11 amino acids. The V end was cut by 4 bases, the J end by 4 bases, with 3 bases between. The CDR3 region has the DNA TGTGCCAGCAGCATAGGAAACACCATATATTTT. Protein: CASSIGNTIYF.

The chain employs TRBV7-9 and TRBJ2-1, with D hard to call. Per germline, CDR1 SEHNR and CDR2 FQNEAQ (reference sequence). CDR3 size: 14 residues. The V gene lost 1 base and the J gene lost 4 bases, with 8 bases spanning the gap. Here the CDR3 reads CASSLGANYNEQFF. The DNA of the CDR3 is TGTGCCAGCAGCTTAGGGGCCAATTACAATGAGCAGTTCTTC.

The rearrangement joins TRBV10-3 to TRBJ1-2; D is undetermined. CDR3 size: 16 residues. Looked up from germline, CDR1 is ENHRY and CDR2 is SYGVKD. V lost 8 bases and J lost 0, with 19 bases in between. The CDR3 sequence is CAIGLSRVLANYGYTF. The CDR3 DNA sequence: TGTGCCATCGGCCTTTCTCGGGTCCTAGCTAACTATGGCTACACCTTC.

The V gene is TRBV7-9, the J gene TRBJ1-1; 11 bases match TRBD1. Looked up from germline, CDR1 is SEHNR and CDR2 is FQNEAQ (reference sequence). V was pared by 1 base and J by 10 bases, with 5 bases of the junction left unmatched. This CDR3 region has 14 residues. The CDR3 here is CASSLVGQGGGAFF. In nucleotides, the CDR3 is TGTGCCAGCAGCTTAGTGGGACAGGGGGGGGGAGCTTTCTTT.

This sequence joins TRBV18 and TRBJ2-1; a possible D gene is TRBD2 (6 bases). Germline CDR1 and CDR2: KGHSH and LQKENI. The V end was cut by 3 bases, the J end by 6 bases, with 15 bases between. The CDR3 covers 15 residues. The DNA for the CDR3 is TGTGCCAGCTCACCCATCGTTAGCGGAGCCAATGAGCAGTTCTTC. Protein product: CASSPIVSGANEQFF. Variable domain in full (rest from reference TRBV18 and TRBJ2-1): NAGVMQNPRHLVRRRGQEARLRCSPMKGHSHVYWYRQLPEEGLKFMVYLQKENIIDESGMPKERFSAEFPKEGPSILRIQQVVRGDSAAYFCASSPIVSGANEQFFGPGTRLTVL.

This clone was recorded once. CDR3 sequence: CASSLGQGYSSYEQYF. In DNA, the CDR3 is TGCGCCAGCAGCTTGGGACAGGGTTACAGCTCCTACGAGCAGTACTTC. The chain couples TRBV5-1 to TRBJ2-7, with TRBD1 identical over 7 bases. Germline CDR1 reads SGHRS; CDR2 reads YFSETQ. The CDR3 sequence is 16 residues long. V lost 0 bases to trimming and J lost 0 bases; unmatched junction nucleotides: 6.

The rearrangement links TRBV6-5 to TRBJ1-5; 8 nucleotides line up with TRBD1. The CDR3 has 13 residues. The germline V gene has CDR1 MNHEY and CDR2 SVGAGI. With 6 bases clipped from V and 4 bases from J, the junction kept 2 bases outside the gene matches. The CDR3: CASRQGGNQPQHF. The CDR3 DNA reads TGTGCCAGCAGACAGGGGGGAAATCAGCCCCAGCATTTT.

The chain carries TRBV7-2 and TRBJ2-7, with 10 positions matching TRBD2. V trimming: 5 bases; J trimming: 0 bases; junction bases outside the gene matches: 7. CDR3 size: 16 residues. From germline, CDR1 is SGHTA and CDR2 FQGNSA. The CDR3 bases are TGTGCCAGCAGCCCTGATAGCGGGGGGACCTCCTACGAGCAGTACTTC. Encoded protein: CASSPDSGGTSYEQYF.

A remark on this clone: The germline gene is not matched at one end of the junction; a read error may be the cause. This chain uses TRBV7-9 with TRBJ1-1; 7 bases agree with TRBD1. The germline V gene encodes CDR1 SEHNR and CDR2 FQNEAQ (reference sequence). The CDR3 runs to 15 residues. The CDR3 DNA reads as TGTTCCAGCAGCTTAGGTCCGGTCAGGGGGACTGAAGCTTTCTTT. Its translation is CSSSLGPVRGTEAFF. Variable domain in full (rest from reference TRBV7-9 and TRBJ1-1): DTGVSQNPRHKITKRGQNVTFRCDPISEHNRLYWYRQTLGQGPEFLTYFQNEAQLEKSRLLSDRFSAERPKGSFSTLEIQRTEQGDSAMYLCSSSLGPVRGTEAFFGQGTRLTVV.

J is TRBJ2-1 and V is TRBV2; D is perhaps TRBD2 (6 bases). Germline V gives CDR1 SNHLY, CDR2 FYNNEI. CDR3 size: 13 residues. The DNA of the CDR3 is TGTGCGGTGGGACTCGATGTCCACAATGAGCAGTTCTTC. It is translated as CAVGLDVHNEQFF.

V usage is TRBV11-2 and J usage is TRBJ2-1; a possible D gene is TRBD2 (5 bases). The CDR3 spans 15 residues. Trimming left V 6 bases short and J 4 bases short, with 16 bases between. CDR1 SGHAT and CDR2 FQNNGV come from the germline V gene. CDR3 in amino acids: CASRGVASIYNEQFF. CDR3 in DNA: TGTGCCAGCAGAGGAGTGGCTAGCATTTACAATGAGCAGTTCTTC.

The V gene is TRBV19, the J gene TRBJ1-5; TRBD1 matches at 10 bases. V shed 6 bases, J shed 5 bases, and the junction held 4 bases outside the gene matches. Germline lookup yields CDR1 LNHDA and CDR2 SQIVND (reference sequence). The length of the CDR3 is 14 residues. This CDR3 is CASSGTGEYQPQHF. CDR3 bases: TGTGCCAGTAGCGGGACAGGGGAGTATCAGCCCCAGCATTTT.

V is TRBV27 and J is TRBJ1-1; D is undetermined. V dropped 6 bases and J dropped 5 bases, with 13 bases sitting between them. This CDR3 is built from 13 residues. Germline assignment: CDR1 MNHEY and CDR2 SMNVEV (reference sequence). For the CDR3, the DNA is TGTGCCAGCAGGAGGGAGGTGCGTACTGAAGCTTTCTTT. This codes for CASRREVRTEAFF.

The chain joins TRBV14 to TRBJ2-1; D is ambiguous. Trimming took off 4 bases at V and 2 bases at J, with 9 bases between the two ends. The CDR3 loop spans 14 amino acids. Germline V gives CDR1 SGHDN, CDR2 FVKESK. CDR3 amino acids: CASSPFTAYNEQFF. DNA for the CDR3: TGTGCCAGCAGCCCGTTTACAGCCTACAATGAGCAGTTCTTC.

V and J are TRBV29-1 and TRBJ2-3; 7 bases align to TRBD1. Germline V CDR1 and CDR2: SQVTM, ANQGSEA. The CDR3 consists of 15 residues. With 8 bases clipped from V and 3 bases from J, the junction kept 14 bases outside the gene matches. CDR3 nucleotides: TGCAGCACCCGGGATAGAAGGGGGCCAACAGATACGCAGTATTTT. Encoded protein: CSTRDRRGPTDTQYF.

The rearrangement joins TRBV5-8 to TRBJ1-4; 10 bases map to TRBD1. With V trimmed by 4 bases and J by 6 bases, 12 bases remained unmatched. The CDR3 is 17 amino acids. Germline V gives CDR1 SGHTS, CDR2 YDEGEE. The CDR3 DNA is TGTGCCAGCAGCCGTGGTCTTCATGGGACAGGGGATGAAAAACTGTTTTTT. Protein product: CASSRGLHGTGDEKLFF.

The chain combines TRBV29-1 with TRBJ2-5; 8 bases are a match to TRBD2. The CDR3 covers 16 residues. The germline V gene has CDR1 SQVTM and CDR2 ANQGSEA. J gave up 1 base and V 0 bases, and 7 bases lay outside the gene matches. DNA of the CDR3: TGCAGCGTTGAAGACCCCCCGGGGGGGAGCCAAGAGACCCAGTACTTC. It codes for CSVEDPPGGSQETQYF.

The chain recombines TRBV10-2 with TRBJ2-7, with TRBD1 matching over 10 bases. CDR1 WSHSY and CDR2 SAAADI come from the germline V gene. The CDR3 loop spans 13 amino acids. The junction had 6 bases not matched to a gene; V was cut back by 8 bases and J by 5 bases. DNA for the CDR3: TGCGCCAGCTCGGGGACAGGGGCTAACGAGCAGTACTTC. As protein: CASSGTGANEQYF.

The V call is TRBV5-6, the J call TRBJ1-1; 9 positions match TRBD1. CDR1 is SGHDT, CDR2 YYEEEE, per germline. The trim removed 4 bases at V and 1 base at J, leaving 14 bases unmatched. This CDR3 spans 18 amino acids. Here the CDR3 DNA reads TGTGCCAGCAGCCCCCGGGACAGGGAATGGTATAAGAACACTGAAGCTTTCTTT. It encodes CASSPRDREWYKNTEAFF.

This chain uses TRBV5-4 with TRBJ2-1; weak D call: TRBD2 (6 bases). Germline V CDR1 and CDR2: SGHNT, YYREEE (reference sequence). This CDR3 spans 16 amino acids. Trimming removed 2 bases at V and 0 bases at J, with 12 bases between. DNA of the CDR3: TGTGCCAGCAGCTTTGGCGGGGCGAGCTCCTACAATGAGCAGTTCTTC. Its translation: CASSFGGASSYNEQFF.

The CDR3 here is CASSLAGDTYNEQFF. In nucleotides, the CDR3 is TGTGCCAGCAGTTTAGCGGGAGATACCTACAATGAGCAGTTCTTC. The chain carries TRBV28 and TRBJ2-1, with 7 bases lining up with TRBD2. With 2 bases clipped from V and 2 bases from J, the junction kept 3 bases outside the gene matches. CDR3 size: 15 residues. In germline, CDR1 is MDHEN, CDR2 SYDVKM.